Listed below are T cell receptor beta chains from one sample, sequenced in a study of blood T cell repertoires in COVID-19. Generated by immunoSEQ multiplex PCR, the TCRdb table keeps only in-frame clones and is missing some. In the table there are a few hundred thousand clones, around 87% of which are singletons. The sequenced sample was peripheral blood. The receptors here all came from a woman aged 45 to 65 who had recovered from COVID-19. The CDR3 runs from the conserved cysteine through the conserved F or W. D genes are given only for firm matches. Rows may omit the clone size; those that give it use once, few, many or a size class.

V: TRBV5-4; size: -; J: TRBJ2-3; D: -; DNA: TGTGCCAGCAGCTCCGGGACTCCCCATACAGATACGCAGTATTTT; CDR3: CASSSGTPHTDTQYF
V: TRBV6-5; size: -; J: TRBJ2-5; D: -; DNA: TGTGCCAGCAGTTACTCGAGTGGGGCCCTCCAAGAGACCCAGTACTTC; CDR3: CASSYSSGALQETQYF
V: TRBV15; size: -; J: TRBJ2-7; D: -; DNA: TGTGCCACCAGCAGAGACCCAGACAGATCGTATTACGAGCAGTACTTC; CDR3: CATSRDPDRSYYEQYF
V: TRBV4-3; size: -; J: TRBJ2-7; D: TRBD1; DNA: TGCGCCAGCAGCCGGGGACTCCCGGGACAGGGGAACAACGAGCAGTACTTC; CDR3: CASSRGLPGQGNNEQYF
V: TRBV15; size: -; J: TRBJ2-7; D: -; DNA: TGTGCCACCAGCAGAGTCCAGGGAACTGTCGAGCAGTACTTC; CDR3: CATSRVQGTVEQYF
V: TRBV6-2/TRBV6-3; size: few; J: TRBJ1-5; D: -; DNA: TGTGCCAGCAGTTCCCCAGGAGACAGCCTCATTCAGCCCCAGCATTTT; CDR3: CASSSPGDSLIQPQHF
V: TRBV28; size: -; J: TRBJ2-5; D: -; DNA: TGTGCCAGCAGTTCTTACCGAGGGTCGTACCAAGAGACCCAGTACTTC; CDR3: CASSSYRGSYQETQYF
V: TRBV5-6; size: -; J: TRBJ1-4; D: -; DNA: TGTGCCAGTAGTCGGGAGGGGCGAGAAAATGAAAAACTGTTTTTT; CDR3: CASSREGRENEKLFF
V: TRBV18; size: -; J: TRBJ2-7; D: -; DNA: TGTGCCAGCTCAACCACCGTACGACAAAGCTACGAGCAGTACTTC; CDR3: CASSTTVRQSYEQYF
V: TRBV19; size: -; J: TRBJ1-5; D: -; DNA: TGTGCCAGTAGTATTGGCGGGGGAGGGCAGCCCCAGCATTTT; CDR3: CASSIGGGGQPQHF
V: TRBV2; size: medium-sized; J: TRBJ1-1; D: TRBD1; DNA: TGTGCCAGCAGTAGGGGACAGGGGGCGCGAACTGAAGCTTTCTTT; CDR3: CASSRGQGARTEAFF
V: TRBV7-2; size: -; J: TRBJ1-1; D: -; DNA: TGTGCCAGCAGCTTAGAGTCAGGACAGTCTGAAGCTTTCTTT; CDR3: CASSLESGQSEAFF
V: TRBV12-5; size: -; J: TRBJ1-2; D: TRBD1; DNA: TGTGCTAGTGGTTCCCCGGGACAGATCTATGGCTACACCTTC; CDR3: CASGSPGQIYGYTF
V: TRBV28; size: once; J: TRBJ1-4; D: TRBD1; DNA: TGTGCCAGCAGCCCAGGACAGGGATGGGGTGAAAAACTGTTTTTT; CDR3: CASSPGQGWGEKLFF
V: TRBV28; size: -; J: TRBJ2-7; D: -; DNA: TGTGCCAGCACCCTTGTCGGGAGCGGGCTCTACGAGCAGTACTTC; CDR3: CASTLVGSGLYEQYF
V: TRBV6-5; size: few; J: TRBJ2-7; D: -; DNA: TGTGCCAGCAGTACAGTGGTCTCCTACGAGCAGTACTTC; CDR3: CASSTVVSYEQYF
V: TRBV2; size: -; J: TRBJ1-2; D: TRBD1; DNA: TGTGCCAGCCGATATGACAGGGTCGATGGCTACACCTTC; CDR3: CASRYDRVDGYTF
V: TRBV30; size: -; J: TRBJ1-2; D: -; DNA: TGTGCCTGGAGCGCTCAGTACAGAGCTAACTATGGCTACACCTTC; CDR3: CAWSAQYRANYGYTF
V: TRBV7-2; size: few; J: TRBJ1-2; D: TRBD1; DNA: TGTGCCAGCAGCTTAGGGTCGACAGGGAGGTTTGGCTACACCTTC; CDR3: CASSLGSTGRFGYTF
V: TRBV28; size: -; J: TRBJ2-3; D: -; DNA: TGTGCCAGCAGTTTGGGGGCCCCAGATACGCAGTATTTT; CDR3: CASSLGAPDTQYF
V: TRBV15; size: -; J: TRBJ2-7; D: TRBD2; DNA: TGTGCCACCAGCAGAGATCTGAGCGGGAGCGGGTACGAGCAGTACTTC; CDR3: CATSRDLSGSGYEQYF
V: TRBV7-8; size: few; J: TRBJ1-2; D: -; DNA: TGTGCCAGCAGCCGGGCAGCTAACTATGGCTACACCTTC; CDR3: CASSRAANYGYTF
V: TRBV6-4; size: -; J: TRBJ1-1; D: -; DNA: TGTGCCAGCAGTGAGGGCAGGGGAACTGAAGCTTTCTTT; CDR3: CASSEGRGTEAFF
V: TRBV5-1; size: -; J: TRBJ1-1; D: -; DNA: TGCGCCAGCAGCTTGGGTGGAGGGGTGAACACTGAAGCTTTCTTT; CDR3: CASSLGGGVNTEAFF
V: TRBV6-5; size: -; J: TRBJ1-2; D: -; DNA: TGTGCCAGCATCGGGGTTGGTGGCTACACCTTC; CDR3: CASIGVGGYTF
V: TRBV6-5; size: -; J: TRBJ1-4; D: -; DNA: TGTGCCAGCAGTTACCGGCGGGCAACTAATGAAAAACTGTTTTTT; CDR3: CASSYRRATNEKLFF
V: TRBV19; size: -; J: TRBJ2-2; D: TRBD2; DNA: TGTGCCAGCACCGGGCTAGCGGGTGGAGCCGGGGAGCTGTTTTTT; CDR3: CASTGLAGGAGELFF
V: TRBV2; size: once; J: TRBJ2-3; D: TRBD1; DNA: TGTGCCAGCAGGATGACAGGGGTTATCACAGATACGCAGTATTTT; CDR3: CASRMTGVITDTQYF
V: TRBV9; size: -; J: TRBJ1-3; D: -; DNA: TGTGCCAGCAGCGTAGAACCCCATTGGGGCAACTCTGGAAACACCATATATTTT; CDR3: CASSVEPHWGNSGNTIYF
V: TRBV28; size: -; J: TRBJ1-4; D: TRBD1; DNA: TGTGCCAGCAGTTTTAACAGGGGGCGAGAAAAACTGTTTTTT; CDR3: CASSFNRGREKLFF
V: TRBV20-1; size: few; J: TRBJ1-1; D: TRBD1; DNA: TGCAGTGCTAGTCCCTGGGACAGGGGGAACACTGAAGCTTTCTTT; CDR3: CSASPWDRGNTEAFF
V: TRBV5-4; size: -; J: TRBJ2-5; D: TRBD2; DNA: TGTGCCAGCAGCCCCACTAGCGGGGGGCCTAAAGAGACCCAGTACTTC; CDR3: CASSPTSGGPKETQYF
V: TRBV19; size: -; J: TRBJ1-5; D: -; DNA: TGTGCCAGTAGTACCCAGGGGAATCAGCCCCAGCATTTT; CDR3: CASSTQGNQPQHF
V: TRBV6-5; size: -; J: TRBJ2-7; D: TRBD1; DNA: TGTGCCAGCACCGGACAGGCCTACGAGCAGTACTTC; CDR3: CASTGQAYEQYF
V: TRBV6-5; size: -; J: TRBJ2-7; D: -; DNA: TGTGCCAGCAGACTAACAGGGTCCGAGCAGTACTTC; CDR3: CASRLTGSEQYF
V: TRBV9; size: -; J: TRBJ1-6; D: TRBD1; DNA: TGTGCCAGCAGAATCGGACAGGGGGAAAAAATAATGGGTTATTTT; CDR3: CASRIGQGEKIMGYF
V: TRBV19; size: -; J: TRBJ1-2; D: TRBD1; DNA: TGTGCCAGTAGCAAGCGGGACAGGGGTTCTCACTATGGCTACACCTTC; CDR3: CASSKRDRGSHYGYTF
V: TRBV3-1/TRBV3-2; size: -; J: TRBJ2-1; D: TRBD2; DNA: TGTGCCAGCAGCCAAGATTTTCGCGGGAGAACCTCCTACAATGAGCAGTTCTTC; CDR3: CASSQDFRGRTSYNEQFF
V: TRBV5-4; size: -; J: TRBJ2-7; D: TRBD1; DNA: TGTGCCAGCAGCTACGTCGACAGGGAGCACGAGCAGTACTTC; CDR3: CASSYVDREHEQYF
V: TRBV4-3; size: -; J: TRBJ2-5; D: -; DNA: TGCGCCAGCAGCCAAGTTTATGCGAACCAAGAGACCCAGTACTTC; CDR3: CASSQVYANQETQYF
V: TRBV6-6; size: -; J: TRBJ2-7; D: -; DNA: TGTGCCAGCAGTTACGCGGTAGACAGGCAATCCTACGAGCAGTACTTC; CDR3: CASSYAVDRQSYEQYF
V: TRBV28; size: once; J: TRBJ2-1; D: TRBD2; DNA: TGTGCCAGCAGTCCATATCCACCTAGCGGGGGGGCCGATGAGCAGTTCTTC; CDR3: CASSPYPPSGGADEQFF
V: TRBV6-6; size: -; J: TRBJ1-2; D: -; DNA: TGTGCCAGCAGCCGCGGACAGAACAACTATGGCTACACCTTC; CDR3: CASSRGQNNYGYTF